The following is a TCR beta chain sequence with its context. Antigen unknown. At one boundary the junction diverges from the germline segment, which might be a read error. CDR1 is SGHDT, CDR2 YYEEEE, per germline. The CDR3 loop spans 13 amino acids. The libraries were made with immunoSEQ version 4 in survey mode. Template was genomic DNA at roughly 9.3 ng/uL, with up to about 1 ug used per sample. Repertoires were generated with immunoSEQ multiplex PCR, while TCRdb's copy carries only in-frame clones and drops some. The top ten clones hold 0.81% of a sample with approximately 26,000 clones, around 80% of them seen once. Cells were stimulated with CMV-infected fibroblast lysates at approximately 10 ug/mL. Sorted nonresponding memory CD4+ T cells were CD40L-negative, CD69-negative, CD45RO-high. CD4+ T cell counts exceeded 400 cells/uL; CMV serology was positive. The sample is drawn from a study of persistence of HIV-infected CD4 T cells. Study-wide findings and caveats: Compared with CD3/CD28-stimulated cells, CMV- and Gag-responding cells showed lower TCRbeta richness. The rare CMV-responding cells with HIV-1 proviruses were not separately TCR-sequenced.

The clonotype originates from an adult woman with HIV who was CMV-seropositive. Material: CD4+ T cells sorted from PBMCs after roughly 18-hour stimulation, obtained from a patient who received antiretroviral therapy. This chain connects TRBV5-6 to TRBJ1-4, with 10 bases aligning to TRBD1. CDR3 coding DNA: TGTGCCAGCAGCTTGGTAGGGGACAGGGGTGTCCTTTTT. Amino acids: CASSLVGDRGVLF.